The entry that follows covers one T cell receptor beta chain sequence. The antigen is not known. As for time point: cycle 4 day 1 (C4D1), after more than 5 weeks of nivolumab. Each patient experienced a relapse that followed autologous stem cell transplantation, and brentuximab vedotin exposure varied. Per germline, CDR1 SEHNR and CDR2 FQNEAQ (reference sequence). V shed 2 bases and J 5 bases; nucleotides not matched to a gene: 6. This CDR3 contains 15 residues. Some clones are missing from TCRdb's copy, which holds only in-frame ones; the method was immunoSEQ multiplex PCR. The sample records 57,000 or so clones, nearly 90% being singletons. This record belongs to a study of PD-1 blockade in classical Hodgkin lymphoma. Study background: The nivolumab dose that patients received was 3 mg/kg, given intravenously every 2 weeks.

Study outcomes and limitations: TCR diversity in CD4+, not CD8+, cells rose significantly by C4D1. Baseline TCR diversity was reportedly lower in newly diagnosed patients than in healthy donors. It was reported as lower still in relapsed/refractory patients.

The gene calls are TRBV7-9 and TRBJ1-2, with 9 bases matching TRBD1. Specimen: peripheral blood mononuclear cells (PBMCs), collected before the fourth cycle of nivolumab. This clonotype originated in a human donor with classical Hodgkin lymphoma. The CDR3 DNA reads as TGTGCCAGCAGCTTATGGGACAGGGAGGTTTATGGCTACACCTTC. Translation: CASSLWDREVYGYTF.